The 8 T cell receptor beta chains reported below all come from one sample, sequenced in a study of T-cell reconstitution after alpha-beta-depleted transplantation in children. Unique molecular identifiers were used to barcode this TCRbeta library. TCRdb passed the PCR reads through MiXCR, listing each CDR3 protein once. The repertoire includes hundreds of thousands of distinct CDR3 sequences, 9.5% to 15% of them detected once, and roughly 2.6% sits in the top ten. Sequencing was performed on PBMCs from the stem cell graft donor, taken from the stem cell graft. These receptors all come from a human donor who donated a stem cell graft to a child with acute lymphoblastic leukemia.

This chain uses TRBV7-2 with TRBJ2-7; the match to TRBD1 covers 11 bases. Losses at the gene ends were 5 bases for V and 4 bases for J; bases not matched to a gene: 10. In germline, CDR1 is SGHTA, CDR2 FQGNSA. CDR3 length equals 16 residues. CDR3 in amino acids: CASSSPAGQGAYEQYF. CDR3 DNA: TGTGCCAGCAGCAGTCCAGCAGGACAGGGGGCATACGAGCAGTACTTC.

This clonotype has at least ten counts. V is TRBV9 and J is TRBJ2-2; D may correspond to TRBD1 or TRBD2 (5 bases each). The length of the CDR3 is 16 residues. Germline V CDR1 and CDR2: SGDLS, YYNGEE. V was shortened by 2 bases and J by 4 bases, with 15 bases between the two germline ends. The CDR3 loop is CASSVGRGGTTGELFF. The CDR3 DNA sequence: TGTGCCAGCAGCGTGGGTCGGGGCGGAACCACCGGGGAGCTGTTTTTT.

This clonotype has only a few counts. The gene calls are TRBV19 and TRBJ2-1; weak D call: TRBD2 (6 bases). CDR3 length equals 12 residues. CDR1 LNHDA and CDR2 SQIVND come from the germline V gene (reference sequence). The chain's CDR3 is CGAGAPYNEQFF. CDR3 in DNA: TGTGGAGCGGGCGCCCCCTACAATGAGCAGTTCTTC.

CDR3 sequence: CASSLETRREWRQFF. The CDR3 DNA reads TGTGCCAGCAGCTTAGAGACAAGGCGGGAGTGGCGGCAGTTCTTC. This rearrangement joins TRBV11-2 to TRBJ2-1; 7 positions agree with TRBD2. Germline V gene sequence: CDR1 SGHAT, CDR2 FQNNGV. This CDR3 comprises 15 residues. The V segment lost 0 bases and the J segment 12 bases; nucleotides outside the gene matches: 11.

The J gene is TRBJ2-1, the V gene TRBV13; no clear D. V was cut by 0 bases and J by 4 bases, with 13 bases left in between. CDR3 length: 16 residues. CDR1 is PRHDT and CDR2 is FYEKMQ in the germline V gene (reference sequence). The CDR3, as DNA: TGTGCCAGCAGCTTAGGTACTACCCCATTATACAATGAGCAGTTCTTC. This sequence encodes CASSLGTTPLYNEQFF.

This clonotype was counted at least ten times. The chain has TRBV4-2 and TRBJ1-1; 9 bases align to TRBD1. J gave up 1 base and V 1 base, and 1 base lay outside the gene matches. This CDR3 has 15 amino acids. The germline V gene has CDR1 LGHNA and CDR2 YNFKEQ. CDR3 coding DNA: TGTGCCAGCAGCCAAGGACAGGGGGGGAACACTGAAGCTTTCTTT. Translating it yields CASSQGQGGNTEAFF.

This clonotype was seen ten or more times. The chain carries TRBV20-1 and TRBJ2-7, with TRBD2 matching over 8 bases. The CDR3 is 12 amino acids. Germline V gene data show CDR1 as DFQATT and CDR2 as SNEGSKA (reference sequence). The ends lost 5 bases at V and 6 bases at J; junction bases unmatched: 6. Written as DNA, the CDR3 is TGCAGTGCTTTGGGACTAGTTGGCGAGCAGTACTTC. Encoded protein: CSALGLVGEQYF.

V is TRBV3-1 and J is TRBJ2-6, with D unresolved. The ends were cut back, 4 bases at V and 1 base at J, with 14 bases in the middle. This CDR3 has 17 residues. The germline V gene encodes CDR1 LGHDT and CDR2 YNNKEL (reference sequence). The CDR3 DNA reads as TGTGCCAGCAGCCTATACCTTCCGGGTTCTGGGGCCAACGTCCTGACTTTC. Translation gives CASSLYLPGSGANVLTF.